The 13 T cell receptor beta chains below come from one sample, sequenced in a study of T cell responses to AZD1222 COVID-19 vaccine. Here immunoSEQ multiplex PCR was the method, and the copy in TCRdb shows in-frame clones only, minus some. Of about 180,000 clones in the sample, just over 85% were seen once. The sample here was peripheral blood, taken on day 0 of AZD1222 vaccination. These receptors originate from an adult in good health.

The chain has TRBV5-6 and TRBJ2-3; 10 nucleotides agree with TRBD2. The CDR3 spans 16 residues. Germline CDR1 is SGHDT and CDR2 is YYEEEE. V lost 0 bases, J lost 2 bases, and 3 bases stayed unmatched. The CDR3 DNA sequence: TGTGCCAGCAGCTTGGAGCGGGGGGGCAACACAGATACGCAGTATTTT. Translated: CASSLERGGNTDTQYF.

Turning to this clone: The sample holds other DNA sequences that translate to the same CDR3. This rearrangement joins TRBV9 to TRBJ2-3; TRBD2 matches at 8 bases. The CDR3 consists of 15 residues. In germline, CDR1 is SGDLS, CDR2 YYNGEE. V shed 0 bases and J 3 bases; nucleotides not matched to a gene: 3. The CDR3 region is CASSVEGGGTDTQYF. The CDR3 nucleotides read TGTGCCAGCAGCGTAGAGGGCGGGGGGACAGATACGCAGTATTTT.

The rearrangement uses TRBV11-2 and TRBJ1-1; D not certain. V lost 1 base to trimming and J lost 1 base, with 7 bases between them. Germline V CDR1 and CDR2: SGHAT, FQNNGV. There are 14 residues in the CDR3. The CDR3 coding sequence is TGTGCCAGCAGCTTAGTGTCAGGGAACACTGAAGCTTTCTTT. Protein: CASSLVSGNTEAFF. Full variable domain (missing parts from reference TRBV11-2 and TRBJ1-1): EAGVAQSPRYKIIEKRQSVAFWCNPISGHATLYWYQQILGQGPKLLIQFQNNGVVDDSQLPKDRFSAERLKGVDSTLKIQPAKLEDSAVYLCASSLVSGNTEAFFGQGTRLTVV.

The rearrangement uses TRBV6-2 or TRBV6-3 and TRBJ1-5, with D uncertain. Germline CDR1 and CDR2: MNHEY and SVGEGT. The V and J ends lost 4 bases and 6 bases respectively, with 19 bases between them. The length of the CDR3 is 16 residues. The CDR3 protein is CASSLGLSLTAQPQHF. The CDR3 DNA is TGTGCCAGCAGTTTGGGCCTATCCTTAACAGCTCAGCCCCAGCATTTT.

J is TRBJ2-5 and V is TRBV2, with D tentatively TRBD1 or TRBD2 (5 bases each). The CDR3 is 13 amino acids. Germline V gene data show CDR1 as SNHLY and CDR2 as FYNNEI. V lost 4 bases and J lost 4, with 10 bases in between. As DNA, the CDR3 is TGTGCCAGCAGTGCGTCAGGGAGAGAGACCCAGTACTTC. The encoded protein is CASSASGRETQYF.

This clone was seen once. V and J are TRBV27 and TRBJ2-1, with 10 bases that match TRBD2. Losses at the gene ends were 6 bases for V and 1 base for J; bases not matched to a gene: 9. The CDR3 loop spans 17 amino acids. Germline V gene sequence: CDR1 MNHEY, CDR2 SMNVEV (reference sequence). CDR3 in DNA: TGTGCCAGCAGGACACACAGCGGGGGGGCTTCCTACAATGAGCAGTTCTTC. This sequence encodes CASRTHSGGASYNEQFF.

CDR3 DNA sequence: TGTGCCAGCAGCCAAGGGGTATCCTACGAGCAGTACTTC. Protein sequence: CASSQGVSYEQYF. This rearrangement joins TRBV3-1 (or the pseudogene TRBV3-2) to TRBJ2-7; D is uncertain. The CDR3 has 13 amino acids. Germline V CDR1 and CDR2: LGHDT, YNNKEL (reference sequence). V was pared by 1 base and J by 1 base, with 5 bases between.

This chain connects TRBV6-6 to TRBJ2-7; D gene unclear. The V end lost 5 bases, the J end lost 3 bases, and 11 bases lay between the germline ends. The CDR3 consists of 13 residues. The germline gives CDR1 MNHNY, CDR2 SVGAGI (reference sequence). The CDR3 protein is CASSATTFYEQYF. DNA for the CDR3: TGTGCCAGCAGTGCCACGACTTTCTACGAGCAGTACTTC.

The DNA of the CDR3 is TGTGCCAGCAGCTTAGACGGGGCCGGGGAGCTGTTTTTT. It yields the protein CASSLDGAGELFF. The rearrangement uses TRBV7-9 and TRBJ2-2; TRBD2 might be the D (5 bases). Deletions cut 1 base from V and 6 bases from J, with 6 bases between. Looked up from germline, CDR1 is SEHNR and CDR2 is FQNEAQ (reference sequence). The length of the CDR3 is 13 residues.

This chain connects TRBV27 to TRBJ1-4; unclear D gene. The CDR3 sequence is 18 residues long. Trimming left V 3 bases short and J 0 bases short, with 17 bases between. Germline CDR1 and CDR2: MNHEY and SMNVEV (reference sequence). The DNA of the CDR3 is TGTGCCAGCAGTTTGACGGGGTCCGCCGTTGCAACTAATGAAAAACTGTTTTTT. Protein sequence: CASSLTGSAVATNEKLFF.

The chain recombines TRBV9 with TRBJ1-1; D gene uncertain. The germline V gene encodes CDR1 SGDLS and CDR2 YYNGEE. The length of the CDR3 is 18 residues. V lost 0 bases, J lost 0 bases, and 18 bases lay in between. In DNA, the CDR3 is TGTGCCAGCAGCGTAGCTACTCCCGGACCCACGATGAACACTGAAGCTTTCTTT. Residues: CASSVATPGPTMNTEAFF.

The rearrangement uses TRBV5-1 and TRBJ1-6; 9 bases align to TRBD1. The ends lost 4 bases at V and 7 bases at J; junction bases unmatched: 6. This CDR3 is 15 amino acids long. CDR1 and CDR2 (germline): SGHRS, YFSETQ. The CDR3 nucleotides read TGCGCCAGCAGCCCCGGGGACAGGGCAAATTCACCCCTCCACTTT. The encoded protein is CASSPGDRANSPLHF.

The chain recombines TRBV12-3 or TRBV12-4 with TRBJ1-5, with D perhaps TRBD1 (5 bases). The CDR3 loop spans 12 amino acids. V dropped 2 bases and J dropped 11 bases, with 10 bases sitting between them. CDR3 loop: CASSLSGGTQHF. The CDR3 DNA is TGTGCCAGCAGTTTATCTGGGGGGACCCAGCATTTT.